Each of the 11 T cell receptor beta chains below was sequenced from the same sample in a study of cytotoxic CD8 clonotypes in ibrutinib-treated CLL. Clones were read by immunoSEQ multiplex PCR, and TCRdb kept only the in-frame ones, dropping some. The data hold about 140,000 clones, with 70% to 90% observed a single time. This sample comprised PBMCs, obtained after 36 months of ibrutinib treatment. The receptor source for this set is a human donor with chronic lymphocytic leukemia.

The chain recombines TRBV5-1 with TRBJ2-2; 7 bases are a match to TRBD1. Germline CDR1 and CDR2: SGHRS and YFSETQ. The CDR3 consists of 14 residues. V lost 5 bases to trimming and J lost 5 bases; unmatched junction nucleotides: 6. In DNA form, the CDR3 reads TGCGCCAGCAGGACTGGACAGGAGACCGGGGAGCTGTTTTTT. It specifies CASRTGQETGELFF.

This clone has just one count. The gene calls are TRBV10-3 and TRBJ1-4; D possibly corresponds to TRBD1 (5 bases). V shed 0 bases and J shed 7 bases, with 12 bases lying between them. The CDR3 consists of 15 residues. The germline CDR1 and CDR2 sequences are ENHRY and SYGVKD. The CDR3 coding sequence is TGTGCCATCAGTGAGTCCGGGACTCTTGTTGAAAAACTGTTTTTT. Its translation is CAISESGTLVEKLFF.

The chain is built from TRBV27 and TRBJ1-3; 7 nucleotides align to TRBD1. Germline CDR1 is MNHEY and CDR2 is SMNVEV (reference sequence). Trimming at V came to 6 bases and at J to 0 bases, leaving 5 bases not matched to a gene. The CDR3 sequence is 15 residues long. CDR3 protein: CASRPGGVSGNTIYF. CDR3 DNA: TGTGCCAGCAGACCAGGGGGGGTCTCTGGAAACACCATATATTTT.

The rearrangement uses TRBV5-1 and TRBJ1-1, with 7 bases identical to TRBD1. The CDR3 contains 16 residues. Germline V gives CDR1 SGHRS, CDR2 YFSETQ. V shed 2 bases and J 1 base; nucleotides not matched to a gene: 8. The CDR3 spells CASSFRTGQTNTEAFF. The CDR3 nucleotides are TGCGCCAGCAGCTTTCGGACAGGACAGACGAACACTGAAGCTTTCTTT.

The chain joins TRBV30 to TRBJ1-3; D not resolved. Trimming removed 7 bases at V and 4 bases at J, with 8 bases between. The CDR3 is 11 amino acids. Germline values: CDR1 GTSNPN, CDR2 SVGIG (reference sequence). The CDR3 is CAYSLGNTIYF. CDR3 coding DNA: TGTGCCTACTCCCTCGGAAACACCATATATTTT.

The chain combines TRBV18 with TRBJ1-2; TRBD1 matches at 12 bases. Germline CDR1 is KGHSH and CDR2 is LQKENI. V shed 4 bases and J 6 bases; nucleotides not matched to a gene: 6. CDR3 size: 15 residues. CDR3 amino acids: CASSLGTGGLNGYTF. CDR3 coding DNA: TGTGCCAGCTCACTTGGGACAGGGGGCTTGAATGGCTACACCTTC.

The rearrangement joins TRBV5-1 to TRBJ2-6; D is unresolved. The CDR3 is made up of 15 amino acids. Germline V lookup: CDR1 SGHRS, CDR2 YFSETQ. V lost 3 bases and J 0 bases, leaving 7 bases between the germline ends. The CDR3 DNA is TGCGCCAGCAGCTGGGGAAGCTCTGGGGCCAACGTCCTGACTTTC. This encodes CASSWGSSGANVLTF.

The V and J genes are TRBV5-1 and TRBJ2-1; 10 bases are a match to TRBD1. CDR1 is SGHRS and CDR2 is YFSETQ in the germline V gene. CDR3 size: 16 residues. V was pared by 6 bases and J by 5 bases, with 11 bases of the junction left unmatched. The CDR3 region is CASTVNRDRGNNEQFF. CDR3 nucleotide sequence: TGCGCCAGCACGGTAAACCGGGACAGGGGAAACAATGAGCAGTTCTTC. The whole variable domain, remainder taken from reference TRBV5-1 and TRBJ2-1, is KAGVTQTPRYLIKTRGQQVTLSCSPISGHRSVSWYQQTPGQGLQFLFEYFSETQRNKGNFPGRFSGRQFSNSRSEMNVSTLELGDSALYLCASTVNRDRGNNEQFFGPGTRLTVL.

About this clone itself: Different DNA sequences within this sample yield the same CDR3. The chain links TRBV6-5 to TRBJ1-3; 7 nucleotides align to TRBD1. Germline V gives CDR1 MNHEY, CDR2 SVGAGI. The CDR3 covers 15 residues. V lost 5 bases to trimming and J lost 2 bases; unmatched junction nucleotides: 6. CDR3 nucleotide sequence: TGTGCCAGCAGTCGCACAGGGGAGGCTGGAAACACCATATATTTT. Amino acids: CASSRTGEAGNTIYF.

V is TRBV10-2 and J is TRBJ2-2; no reliable D call. Trimming removed 4 bases at V and 6 bases at J, with 9 bases between. Germline CDR1 reads WSHSY; CDR2 reads SAAADI. The CDR3 is 13 residues long. In nucleotides, the CDR3 is TGCGCCAGCAGTGTAGATTTCGCCGGGGAGCTGTTTTTT. Residues: CASSVDFAGELFF.

V and J are TRBV7-9 and TRBJ2-6; possibly TRBD2 for D (6 bases). CDR1 SEHNR and CDR2 FQNEAQ come from the germline V gene (reference sequence). V was pared by 4 bases and J by 4 bases, with 14 bases between. This CDR3 has 16 residues. In DNA form, the CDR3 reads TGTGCCAGCAGCTCACCCGGGAGAGTGGGGGCCAACGTCCTGACTTTC. Translation gives CASSSPGRVGANVLTF.